This is a list of T cell receptor beta chains from one sample in a study of PD-L1 blockade in urothelial cancer. Some clones are missing from TCRdb's copy, which holds only in-frame ones; the method was immunoSEQ multiplex PCR. The sample lists some 97,000 clones, around 90% seen once, with about 0.91% in the top ten. The source material was PBMCs, sampled around atezolizumab (anti-PD-L1) treatment. These receptors were taken from a woman of 80 years or more with urothelial cancer. Both conserved end residues are part of each CDR3. Each record gives: V gene, D gene, clone size, CDR3 length, J gene, CDR3 protein, CDR3 DNA. A D gene is named only where the DNA matches it firmly. Not every row has a clone size; where given, it reads once, few, many or a size class.

TRBV7-3	-	few	13	TRBJ1-2	CASSPEARGGYTF	TGTGCCAGCAGCCCCGAAGCGCGGGGTGGCTACACCTTC
TRBV11-3	TRBD2	-	19	TRBJ2-2	CASSSWGASGLRDTGELFF	TGTGCCAGCAGCTCCTGGGGGGCTAGCGGGCTACGTGATACCGGGGAGCTGTTTTTT
TRBV30	-	-	13	TRBJ2-3	CAWSKGSTDTQYF	TGTGCCTGGAGTAAGGGGAGCACAGATACGCAGTATTTT
TRBV12-1	-	-	17	TRBJ2-1	CASSWPSGGSSYNEQFF	TGTGCCAGCAGCTGGCCTAGCGGGGGAAGCTCCTACAATGAGCAGTTCTTC
TRBV6-6	-	-	13	TRBJ2-3	CASSQNLGDTQYF	TGTGCCAGCAGTCAAAATCTAGGTGACACGCAGTATTTT
TRBV19	-	-	15	TRBJ1-1	CASSTPRVENTEAFF	TGTGCCAGTAGTACCCCGAGGGTGGAGAACACTGAAGCTTTCTTT
TRBV2	-	-	13	TRBJ1-2	CASSDRGRYGYTF	TGTGCCAGCAGTGACCGGGGAAGGTATGGCTACACCTTC
TRBV5-1	TRBD1	-	14	TRBJ1-1	CASSSQGAGTEAFF	TGCGCCAGCAGCTCTCAGGGGGCGGGCACTGAAGCTTTCTTT
TRBV7-2	-	-	15	TRBJ2-1	CASSLDGSSYNEQFF	TGTGCCAGCAGCTTAGACGGGAGCTCCTACAATGAGCAGTTCTTC
TRBV14	-	once	13	TRBJ1-1	CASNDLLDTEAFF	TGTGCCAGCAATGACTTGTTGGACACTGAAGCTTTCTTT
TRBV2	-	-	14	TRBJ2-2	CASNRNQGSGELFF	TGTGCCAGCAACCGTAACCAGGGGTCGGGGGAGCTGTTTTTT
TRBV5-1	-	once	12	TRBJ2-7	CASRTEGLEQYF	TGCGCCAGCAGGACCGAGGGACTTGAGCAGTACTTC
TRBV6-7	TRBD2	-	20	TRBJ2-3	CASSYSRTSGRAFCTDTQYF	TGTGCCAGCAGTTACTCTAGGACTAGCGGGAGGGCCTTCTGCACAGATACGCAGTATTTT
TRBV11-3	TRBD2	-	15	TRBJ2-1	CASSFLAGSYNEQFF	TGTGCCAGCAGCTTTCTAGCGGGCTCCTACAATGAGCAGTTCTTC
TRBV28	TRBD1	once	13	TRBJ1-2	CASSGTGTYGYTF	TGTGCCAGCAGTGGGACAGGGACCTATGGCTACACCTTC
TRBV16	-	-	15	TRBJ1-1	CASNTVRPRGTEAFF	TGTGCCAGCAATACGGTACGTCCCCGGGGCACTGAAGCTTTCTTT
TRBV18	-	-	12	TRBJ1-1	CASSGPNTEAFF	TGTGCCAGCTCAGGGCCGAACACTGAAGCTTTCTTT
TRBV27	-	-	17	TRBJ1-5	CASTPTSGGGSNQPQHF	TGTGCCAGCACTCCCACGTCCGGGGGGGGGAGCAATCAGCCCCAGCATTTT
TRBV10-3	TRBD1	-	16	TRBJ1-2	CAISGEPGTGSYGYTF	TGTGCCATCAGTGGGGAACCCGGGACAGGGTCCTATGGCTACACCTTC
TRBV5-1	-	few	15	TRBJ2-7	CASRVAWGQSYEQYF	TGCGCCAGCAGGGTGGCGTGGGGGCAATCCTACGAGCAGTACTTC
TRBV6-1	-	once	15	TRBJ1-5	CASSDIGFSNQPQHF	TGTGCCAGCAGTGACATCGGGTTTTCCAATCAGCCCCAGCATTTT
TRBV28	TRBD2	once	13	TRBJ2-1	CASSSGSVNEQFF	TGTGCCAGCAGCAGCGGGAGCGTCAATGAGCAGTTCTTC
TRBV5-1	TRBD2	-	15	TRBJ2-7	CASSFAGATRSEQYF	TGCGCCAGCAGCTTTGCGGGAGCGACTCGTTCCGAGCAGTACTTC